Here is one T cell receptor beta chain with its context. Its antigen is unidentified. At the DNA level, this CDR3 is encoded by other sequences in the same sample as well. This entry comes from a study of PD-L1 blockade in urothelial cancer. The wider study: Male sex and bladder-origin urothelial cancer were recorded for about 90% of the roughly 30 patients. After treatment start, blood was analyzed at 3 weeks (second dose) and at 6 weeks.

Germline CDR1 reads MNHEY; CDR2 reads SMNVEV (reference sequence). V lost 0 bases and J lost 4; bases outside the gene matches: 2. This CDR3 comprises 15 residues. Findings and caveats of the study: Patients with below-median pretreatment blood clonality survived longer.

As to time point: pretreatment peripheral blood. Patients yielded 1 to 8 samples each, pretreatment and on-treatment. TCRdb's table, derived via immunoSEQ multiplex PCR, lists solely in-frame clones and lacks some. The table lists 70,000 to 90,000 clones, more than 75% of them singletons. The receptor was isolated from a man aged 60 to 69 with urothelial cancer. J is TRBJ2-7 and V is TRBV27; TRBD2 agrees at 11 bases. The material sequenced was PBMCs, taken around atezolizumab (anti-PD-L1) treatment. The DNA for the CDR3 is TGTGCCAGCAGTTTATCGACTAGCGGGACGTACGAGCAGTACTTC. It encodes CASSLSTSGTYEQYF.